This TCR beta chain was sequenced for a study of cytomegalovirus exposure and HLA in healthy donors (dated by TCRdb to 2016 to 2017). As for the study more broadly: An earlier analysis of several hundred of the donors reported 250 to 300 Gb of sequence data and roughly 100 million unique TCR beta sequences from some 180 million T cells. An early release covering roughly 600 HLA-typed donors comprised about 300 gigabases of sequencing data and some 79 million unique TCR sequences. The genetic ancestry cluster associated with self-reported Caucasian donors included around four fifths of the roughly 380 genotyped donors. The study aimed to test whether cataloging public T cell receptors could reveal signatures of past pathogen exposure. The study profiled the T cell repertoires of 500 to 800 subjects by immunosequencing and related them to cytomegalovirus serostatus. A separate validation cohort of 100 to 150 different subjects was used in addition to the roughly 640-subject first cohort. To predict cytomegalovirus infection status, the study combined high-throughput TCR immunosequencing, statistical association of individual TCRs with disease status, and machine learning. To study patterns of TCR occurrence, a later analysis re-analyzed previously published TCR beta repertoires from around 670 donors and added high-resolution HLA genotyping. The later analysis used no new phenotypic data to find candidate immune exposures, relying instead on TCR beta sequences and their occurrence across donors. To decide whether each TCR beta V gene segment behaved as functional or pseudogenic, an earlier analysis of nearly 600 of the donors relied on high-throughput TCR beta sequencing. Donor age, sex, ethnicity and CMV serostatus were compiled together with the repertoire data. A later genetic analysis used genome-wide SNP genotypes for about 65% of the roughly 700 donors, treating that subset as a discovery cohort. All discovery cohort repertoires had been generated using a single sequencing platform. Class I and class II HLA loci were covered by the typing at four-digit resolution. Typing coverage varied by locus: about 620-630 donors for A, B, C, DRB1 and DQB1; more than 500 for DQA1; about 600 for DPA1; under 490 for DPB1. Four to six DR-DQ haplotypes were handled as single units for association and clustering, since linkage in the cohort was strong. Across around 400 genotyped donors of the cohort, an average of about 240,000 unique TCR beta nucleotide sequences per donor were sequenced, and approximately 17% of those sequences were non-productive. On the study overall, not on this receptor specifically: In vitro tests confirmed that a few of the cytomegalovirus-associated TCR beta chains recognize cytomegalovirus antigens. The sequencing pipeline was judged likely to have produced a cluster of highly shared sequence variants as a technical artifact. When HLA alleles, especially DR and DQ, strongly co-occurred, attributing TCR associations to individual alleles was difficult. A further reported finding was that TCR beta sequences accurately predicted the HLA-A and HLA-B alleles for most subjects in the first cohort. In a later genetic analysis, a missense DCLRE1C variant was associated with V-gene and J-gene trimming of TCR beta chains, and the association was replicated in an independent cohort. At a false discovery rate of 0.05, a later analysis linked around 15,000 TCR beta sequences to specific HLA alleles. Linkage disequilibrium might explain the correlated functional status among segregating V segments, but an unknown experimental factor could not be excluded. In a later analysis, the rate of TCR association differed among HLA loci, with DRB1 alleles having the most associated TCRs and HLA-C alleles having the fewest. While some public TCRs were present in many individuals, most TCR sequences turned up only very rarely across donors. Because HLA typing was unavailable for some donors at each locus, only the typed subset was used in association tests. Roughly uniform sequencing depth across donors was assumed in presence/absence analyses, although this assumption may not hold. In a later analysis, most CMV-associated TCR beta chains were found to appear HLA-restricted, with HLA associations seemingly driven largely by CMV exposure. Cytomegalovirus status was reported to be diagnosed by the classifier with high specificity and sensitivity in both the original and validation cohorts. This cohort had only TCR beta chains sequenced, and the lack of alpha or paired-chain data limited which features could be detected. In a later analysis, several top co-occurrence clusters were reported to appear linked to parvovirus B19, influenza, CMV and Epstein-Barr virus. Immune exposure information for the cohort was limited to CMV serostatus. Because counts were too low, some 17 rarely observed V segments, including chromosome 9 orphons, were excluded from the earlier analysis of 500 to 700 of the donors. In the study, 150 to 200 TCR beta chains were listed as associated with cytomegalovirus. According to a later genetic analysis, donors in an Asian-associated ancestry cluster had fewer N-insertions in productive TCRs than the approximately 650-donor mean. Broadly in line with IMGT annotations, most TCR beta V segments showed up in productive rearrangements about 90% or about 30% of the time in an earlier analysis of around 550 of the donors. A later analysis found that HLA-associated TCR beta chains were more clonally expanded and had lower generation probabilities than equally common non-associated chains. According to the authors, the approach could potentially be generalized to other disease states and immunological phenotypes. Some IMGT-functional V segments, including TRBV6-2 and TRBV6-3, could not be told apart with the 87-base-pair reads, so those segments were excluded.

Libraries came from the immunoSEQ multiplex PCR assay. A mixture of 60 forward primers for TCR Vbeta segments and 13 reverse primers for TCR Jbeta segments was used in the multiplex PCR. The CDR3 region of rearranged TCR beta genes was amplified from genomic DNA by a multiplex PCR assay. Amplified TCR beta libraries were sequenced as 87-base-pair reads on the Illumina HiSeq System. The paper's processing steps were these. Across the 670 or so repertoires, a later analysis counted 80 million or so unique TCR beta chains, roughly 11 million of which were shared by at least two donors. Raw reads were error-corrected and collapsed into unique sequences by a nearest-neighbor algorithm in which closely related sequences were merged to remove PCR and sequencing errors. CDR3 sequences were aligned to IMGT reference sequences to assign V, D and J gene segments. For a sequence to be retained, a match of at least six nucleotides to both a V gene segment and a J gene segment was required. Rearrangements were called productive when the CDR3 lacked stop codons and stayed in frame with V and J; all others were non-productive. Following IMGT convention, CDR3 was defined as the stretch from the second conserved V-encoded cysteine to the conserved J-encoded phenylalanine. The earlier analysis of about 590 of the donors excluded sequences that lacked an unambiguous match to a single V gene segment. An earlier analysis of a few hundred of the donors called V segments functional above 56.7% productive rearrangements and segregating when the between-donor standard deviation exceeded 5%. A statistical classification framework was built for diagnosing cytomegalovirus status from the catalog of TCR beta chain sequences. V and J gene assignment, in a later analysis, came from comparing TCR nucleotide sequences with IMGT/GENE-DB human TR gene sequences. A later analysis assigned CDR3 sequences and most-parsimonious VDJ recombination scenarios with the TCRdist pipeline. In a later analysis, every TCR beta chain was defined by the combination of its CDR3 amino acid sequence and its V-gene family, and reads without a unique V-gene family were dropped. To address suspected cross-contamination and a sequencing artifact, a later analysis removed roughly 580 highly shared, low-generation-probability nucleotide sequences. In a later analysis, a clonal expansion index for each public chain was calculated from normalized within-repertoire ranks of inferred template counts. A later analysis computed generation probabilities with a VDJ recombination model fitted to out-of-frame rearrangements, and checked the results against IGoR. In a later analysis, TCR-TCR, TCR-HLA and TCR-CMV co-occurrence was scored with hypergeometric tests, and a repertoire-size bias correction was applied to TCR pairs. A later analysis estimated false discovery rates by permuting HLA or CMV assignments 20 times. In a later analysis, co-occurring TCRs were grouped with DBSCAN, and TCRdist sequence similarity was added when clustering was performed within HLA-allele-positive subsets. For co-occurrence clustering, repertoires with fewer than 30,000 or more than 120,000 public chains were excluded, along with about five repertoires with anomalous nucleotide sharing. This is the immuneACCESS table as TCRdb keeps it, with only in-frame sequences that have V and J called. A part of the clones is gone; compared with another copy, unresolved V genes explain less than half, and the rest is unexplained. V and J calls plus clone size are reproduced from that table; the DNA served to infer D and trimming. This sample has 250,000 to 350,000 clones in its table, and more than 80% of those were observed once. Of the sample, around 3.7% falls within the top ten clones.

The germline V gene encodes CDR1 SNHLY and CDR2 FYNNEI. The V and J ends are trimmed by 3 bases and 0 bases, leaving 7 bases between them. The CDR3 measures 14 amino acids from cysteine to phenylalanine. The read is trimmed to its CDR3 DNA, 42 bases read in frame from base 1. In total, roughly 670 healthy bone marrow donors made up the cohort. At the time of sampling, all cohort members were nominally healthy, though unrecorded immune exposures were likely present. The donor was CMV seropositive and belonged to the group of 250 to 300 seropositive cohort members. A peripheral blood sample was provided by each donor, and peripheral blood mononuclear cells were used for TCR beta sequencing. Genomic DNA was extracted from the blood cell samples with the Qiagen DNeasy Blood Extraction Kit. With regard to this clone: Its antigen remains undetermined. No qualities accompany the bases; no much larger clone lies one base away.

The receptor chain draws on TRBV2 and TRBJ2-3; no D gene call is confident. The clonotype comes from a man aged 40-49 years in good health and CMV-seropositive. Material for sequencing was PBMCs. The nucleotide sequence reads as follows: TGTGCCAGCAGTGATATTACTAGCACAGATACGCAGTATTTT. Translated, this gives CASSDITSTDTQYF.